The 23 T cell receptor beta chains given below trace back to one sample, sequenced in a study of T cells in Graves' hyperthyroidism and ophthalmopathy. Amplified TCR beta CDR3 regions came from RNA transcripts. HTBI primers were the set used in a first-round RT-PCR of the TCR CDR3. TCRdb called the multiplex PCR reads again in MiXCR, with one record for every CDR3 protein. The sample shows approximately 40,000 distinct CDR3 sequences, roughly 52% of them seen only once. Sequencing was carried out using blood. Receptor source: a man between 35 and 55 years old with Graves' ophthalmopathy.

This clonotype occurred many times. The chain joins TRBV27 to TRBJ1-2; possibly TRBD1 for D (5 bases). Germline-derived CDR1 and CDR2 are MNHEY and SMNVEV (reference sequence). This CDR3 has 14 amino acids. Trimming cost V 8 bases and J 7 bases, with 20 bases left between them. CDR3 amino acids: CASGQDRRLGGYTF. CDR3 coding DNA: TGTGCCAGCGGTCAAGACAGACGCCTGGGTGGCTACACCTTC.

This clonotype came up many times. The chain joins TRBV5-1 to TRBJ2-4, with TRBD2 matching over 12 bases. V was clipped by 4 bases and J by 5 bases; unmatched bases: 16. This CDR3 spans 19 amino acids. The germline gives CDR1 SGHRS, CDR2 YFSETQ. The CDR3 nucleotides read TGCGCCAGCAGCCCGCAGGGTCTAGCGGGGGGGCTAAACGAAAACATTCAGTACTTC. Translating gives CASSPQGLAGGLNENIQYF.

This clonotype has ten or more counts. This sequence joins TRBV6-1 and TRBJ2-1; 13 bases agree with TRBD2. Germline V gives CDR1 MNHNS, CDR2 SASEGT. CDR3 length equals 15 residues. The V segment lost 8 bases and the J segment 9 bases; nucleotides outside the gene matches: 10. The chain's CDR3 is CASLRLAGGRGEQFF. The CDR3 DNA reads as TGTGCCAGCCTCCGACTAGCGGGGGGCCGGGGTGAGCAGTTCTTC.

In this sample, this clonotype turned up many times. The chain recombines TRBV12-3 or TRBV12-4 with TRBJ1-5; D might be TRBD1 (5 bases). This CDR3 spans 12 amino acids. Trimming cost V 2 bases and J 15 bases, with 14 bases left between them. As DNA, the CDR3 is TGTGCCAGCAGTTTATTCGGGGCAAGGGTGCATTTT. It translates to CASSLFGARVHF.

The chain recombines TRBV4-1 with TRBJ1-4; 9 nucleotides agree with TRBD1. CDR3 length: 13 amino acids. Germline V lookup: CDR1 MGHRA, CDR2 YSYEKL. V shed 5 bases and J 11 bases; nucleotides not matched to a gene: 6. The CDR3 sequence is CASSIRDRDKLFF. DNA for the CDR3: TGCGCCAGCAGCATCCGGGACAGGGATAAACTGTTTTTT.

This clonotype was recorded at least ten times. The chain is built from TRBV20-1 and TRBJ2-7, with 8 positions matching TRBD2. The CDR3 loop spans 15 amino acids. Trimming at V came to 0 bases and at J to 0 bases, leaving 4 bases not matched to a gene. The germline gives CDR1 DFQATT, CDR2 SNEGSKA (reference sequence). The CDR3 loop is CSARDPGTSSYEQYF. The DNA for the CDR3 is TGCAGTGCTAGAGACCCCGGGACTAGCTCCTACGAGCAGTACTTC.

This clonotype was detected ten times or more. The V call is TRBV5-4, the J call TRBJ1-5; D is undetermined. V gave up 0 bases and J gave up 6 bases, with 7 bases separating them. Germline V lookup: CDR1 SGHNT, CDR2 YYREEE (reference sequence). The length of the CDR3 is 13 residues. For the CDR3, the DNA is TGTGCCAGCAGCTTGGGCACTAGTCAGCCCCAGCATTTT. It encodes CASSLGTSQPQHF.

In its sample, this clonotype is medium-sized (0.01 to 0.1%). The chain links TRBV14 to TRBJ1-2; D is unclear. V shed 0 bases and J shed 4 bases, with 12 bases lying between them. Per germline, CDR1 SGHDN and CDR2 FVKESK. CDR3 length equals 15 residues. As DNA, the CDR3 is TGTGCCAGCAGCCAAGATTTGAAAATAGGCTATGGCTACACCTTC. It encodes CASSQDLKIGYGYTF.

The chain combines TRBV7-9 with TRBJ1-2; 8 bases are shared with TRBD1. V shed 4 bases, J shed 8 bases, and the junction held 6 bases outside the gene matches. The CDR3 length is 13 residues. Germline CDR1 reads SEHNR; CDR2 reads FQNEAQ (reference sequence). CDR3 DNA sequence: TGTGCCAGCAGCTCGCGACAGGGGCGAGGCTACACCTTC. Translating it yields CASSSRQGRGYTF.

The gene calls are TRBV20-1 and TRBJ2-1; D gene unclear. V dropped 4 bases and J dropped 12 bases, with 22 bases sitting between them. Germline V CDR1 and CDR2: DFQATT, SNEGSKA (reference sequence). The CDR3 length is 14 residues. The CDR3 coding sequence is TGCAGTGCTACCCCGGGCCTTAACACAGATACGCAGTTCTTC. This codes for CSATPGLNTDTQFF.

The table lists this clonotype with many counts. The chain is built from TRBV11-2 and TRBJ2-2; D remains ambiguous. Trimming shortened V by 3 bases and J by 0 bases, and 5 bases separated the two germline ends. Germline V gene data show CDR1 as SGHAT and CDR2 as FQNNGV. CDR3 length equals 14 residues. Here the CDR3 reads CASSLGPNTGELFF. DNA of the CDR3: TGTGCCAGCAGCTTGGGTCCGAACACCGGGGAGCTGTTTTTT.

The V and J genes are TRBV7-9 and TRBJ2-7; a weak D match, TRBD2 (5 bases). V lost 5 bases and J lost 5, with 19 bases in between. CDR3 size: 15 residues. Germline CDR1 is SEHNR and CDR2 is FQNEAQ (reference sequence). CDR3 amino acids: CASSRTRDYTDEQYF. CDR3 in DNA: TGTGCCAGCAGCCGAACCCGGGATTATACAGACGAGCAGTACTTC.

The chain uses TRBV29-1 and TRBJ2-3, with 8 positions matching TRBD2. The CDR3 consists of 11 residues. With 8 bases clipped from V and 4 bases from J, the junction kept 2 bases outside the gene matches. Per the germline V gene, CDR1 is SQVTM and CDR2 is ANQGSEA. The CDR3 DNA follows: TGCAGCCACGGGGGGGCAGATACGCAGTATTTT. As protein: CSHGGADTQYF.

Remarks on this clonotype: A junction end diverges from the germline sequence, so it may reflect a read error. V usage is TRBV20-1 and J usage is TRBJ1-1; unclear D gene. CDR3 size: 16 residues. CDR1 is DFQATT and CDR2 is SNEGSKA in the germline V gene (reference sequence). The DNA of the CDR3 is TGCAGCGCTAGTCCCGACGGCGGGCGGAAAAGCACGGAAGCGTTCTTT. The encoded protein is CSASPDGGRKSTEAFF.

The chain recombines TRBV5-1 with TRBJ2-2, with 7 positions matching TRBD1. The germline gives CDR1 SGHRS, CDR2 YFSETQ. V was clipped by 2 bases and J by 5 bases; unmatched bases: 9. This CDR3 has 16 amino acids. CDR3 amino acids: CASSFGSQGVTGELFF. CDR3 DNA sequence: TGCGCCAGCAGCTTCGGAAGTCAGGGGGTTACCGGGGAGCTGTTTTTT.

The chain employs TRBV19 and TRBJ2-3; 11 nucleotides line up with TRBD1. Per germline, CDR1 LNHDA and CDR2 SQIVND (reference sequence). V was clipped by 6 bases and J by 9 bases; unmatched bases: 8. This CDR3 contains 14 residues. The CDR3: CASSWTGGAGTQYF. The DNA for the CDR3 is TGTGCCAGTAGCTGGACAGGGGGCGCTGGGACGCAGTATTTT.

A word on this clonotype: Here the CDR3 omits its conserved ending phenylalanine or tryptophan, so a read error is the likely source. The DNA is left out, because the CDR3 cannot be placed on it with certainty; the CDR3 is given as TCRdb lists it. The chain couples TRBV28 to TRBJ1-6; TRBD1 was called by the table and not checked on the DNA. Ends included, the CDR3 has 15 residues. Germline V lookup: CDR1 MDHEN, CDR2 SYDVKM. The CDR3 region is CASARGPWGGYTFGS.

Comments on this clonotype: The limits of the CDR3 on the DNA are not certain, so only TCRdb's listed CDR3 is given. CDR3 residues: CASFYICSATYNEQFF. The J gene is TRBJ2-1, the V gene TRBV25-1. CDR1 and CDR2 from the germline V gene are MGHDK and SYGVNS. The CDR3 has 16 residues if both end residues are counted.

This clonotype was observed at least ten times. DNA for the CDR3: TGTGCCAGCAGTAGAACCTTTGAAGCTTTCTTT. Translation gives CASSRTFEAFF. This rearrangement joins TRBV2 to TRBJ1-1; D is undetermined. V was pared by 5 bases and J by 7 bases, with 8 bases between. The CDR3 has 11 amino acids. Germline lookup yields CDR1 SNHLY and CDR2 FYNNEI.

This clonotype has just one count. The V gene is TRBV5-1, the J gene TRBJ2-2; the D gene could be TRBD1 or TRBD2 (5 bases each). This CDR3 is built from 17 residues. Trimming removed 0 bases from V and 2 bases from J, with 14 bases in between. Germline V gives CDR1 SGHRS, CDR2 YFSETQ. CDR3: CASSLVVREPNTGELFF. The CDR3 DNA is TGCGCCAGCAGCTTGGTTGTCAGGGAGCCTAACACCGGGGAGCTGTTTTTT.

J is TRBJ1-6 and V is TRBV25-1; tentatively, D is TRBD1 (6 bases). The ends were cut back, 3 bases at V and 9 bases at J, with 12 bases in the middle. Germline CDR1 is MGHDK and CDR2 is SYGVNS. The CDR3 runs 14 residues. CDR3 nucleotides: TGTGCCAGCAGTGATTGGGACAATTTTTCACCCCTCCACTTT. It translates to CASSDWDNFSPLHF.

This clonotype was picked up many times. The chain uses TRBV9 and TRBJ2-5; D is uncertain. This CDR3 spans 14 amino acids. Germline V gene lookup returns CDR1 SGDLS and CDR2 YYNGEE. Trimming shortened V by 2 bases and J by 5 bases, and 13 bases separated the two germline ends. CDR3 in DNA: TGTGCCAGCAGCGTCTCCCCTAGACGGGAGACCCAGTACTTC. It translates to CASSVSPRRETQYF.

This clonotype was recorded at least ten times. The rearrangement joins TRBV20-1 to TRBJ1-5; D is possibly TRBD1 (5 bases). This CDR3 spans 14 amino acids. Germline-derived CDR1 and CDR2 are DFQATT and SNEGSKA (reference sequence). Between the trimmed V and J ends, which lost 5 bases and 3 bases, there was a span of 14 bases. The CDR3 reads CSAGGRLNNQPQHF. The CDR3 nucleotides are TGCAGTGCTGGGGGGAGACTGAACAATCAGCCCCAGCATTTT.